The 22 T cell receptor beta chains given below trace back to one sample, sequenced in a study of identical twins. One entry per CDR3 protein, called by TCRdb with MiXCR from the 5' RACE reads. The sample has 310,000 or so distinct CDR3 sequences; about 8.9% are singletons. The same sample was also studied in work on yellow fever vaccine responses in identical twins.

The sequenced material came from memory (CD45RO+) T cells sorted from blood. These receptors were obtained from a woman aged 18 to 35 in good health.

The genes are TRBV2 and TRBJ2-1; 14 bases match TRBD2. This CDR3 is 18 amino acids long. Germline CDR1 and CDR2: SNHLY and FYNNEI. In DNA form, the CDR3 reads TGTACCTTCAGCTCGACTAGCGGGAGGGCCCTCTCCTACAATGAGCAGTTCTTC. Protein sequence: CTFSSTSGRALSYNEQFF.

This clonotype was seen many times. CDR3 loop: CASSLGTLNSPLHF. For the CDR3, the DNA is TGTGCCAGCAGTTTGGGAACCCTAAATTCACCCCTCCACTTT. This chain connects TRBV27 to TRBJ1-6; no reliable D call. Trimming shortened V by 3 bases and J by 7 bases, and 10 bases separated the two germline ends. The germline V gene has CDR1 MNHEY and CDR2 SMNVEV (reference sequence). The length of the CDR3 is 14 residues.

This chain connects TRBV27 to TRBJ1-4, with 9 positions matching TRBD1. V gave up 5 bases and J gave up 8 bases; unmatched junction bases: 9. The CDR3 length is 15 residues. Germline CDR1 and CDR2: MNHEY and SMNVEV (reference sequence). CDR3 protein: CASSAFGTGMEKLFF. The CDR3 DNA sequence: TGTGCCAGCAGTGCTTTTGGGACAGGGATGGAAAAACTGTTTTTT.

This clonotype was seen repeatedly, ten times or more. This chain joins TRBV5-1 and TRBJ2-1; 11 bases align to TRBD2. In germline, CDR1 is SGHRS, CDR2 YFSETQ. V was pared by 4 bases and J by 7 bases, with 10 bases of the junction left unmatched. This CDR3 region has 16 residues. CDR3 sequence reads: CASSPISGGAYNEQFF. The DNA for the CDR3 is TGCGCCAGCAGCCCTATTAGCGGGGGGGCTTATAATGAGCAGTTCTTC.

This clonotype was recorded many times. The V call is TRBV6-5, the J call TRBJ2-2; D is ambiguous. The germline gives CDR1 MNHEY, CDR2 SVGAGI. With 6 bases removed from V and 2 bases from J, the gap between germline ends came to 4 bases. This CDR3 region has 12 residues. CDR3 protein: CASRTNTGELFF. DNA for the CDR3: TGTGCCAGCAGGACTAACACCGGGGAGCTGTTTTTT.

This clonotype is classed as medium-sized. This chain connects TRBV20-1 to TRBJ2-1; 11 bases are shared with TRBD2. The CDR3 extends over 14 amino acids. Trimming removed 6 bases from V and 8 bases from J; junction bases left unmatched: 9. Germline V gene data show CDR1 as DFQATT and CDR2 as SNEGSKA (reference sequence). DNA of the CDR3: TGCAGTGCGAGACTAGCGGGACCAAGAGATGAGCAGTTCTTC. Translated, it gives CSARLAGPRDEQFF.

This chain links TRBV28 with TRBJ2-3, with TRBD2 matching over 8 bases. The CDR3 has 15 amino acids. V shed 6 bases, J shed 2 bases, and the junction held 7 bases outside the gene matches. The germline CDR1 and CDR2 sequences are MDHEN and SYDVKM. CDR3 sequence: CASRGRAGDTDTQYF. Here the CDR3 DNA reads TGTGCCAGCAGGGGACGAGCGGGAGACACAGATACGCAGTATTTT.

This clonotype was counted a few times. The chain uses TRBV11-2 and TRBJ2-1, with 16 bases matching TRBD2. This CDR3 comprises 17 residues. Trimming removed 4 bases from V and 10 bases from J; junction bases left unmatched: 10. The germline V gene has CDR1 SGHAT and CDR2 FQNNGV. CDR3 residues: CASSSRTGTSGGGEQFF. In nucleotides, the CDR3 is TGTGCCAGCAGCTCTCGAACCGGGACTAGCGGGGGGGGAGAGCAGTTCTTC.

This clonotype has just a few counts. The chain has TRBV28 and TRBJ1-5; D not certain. CDR1 is MDHEN and CDR2 is SYDVKM in the germline V gene. This CDR3 has 13 amino acids. V gave up 8 bases and J gave up 4 bases, with 12 bases separating them. The DNA for the CDR3 is TGTGCCAGCGGCACAGCAGTAAATCAGCCCCAGCATTTT. It specifies CASGTAVNQPQHF.

There are many counts of this clonotype. The chain uses TRBV27 and TRBJ1-1; D unresolved. Per the germline V gene, CDR1 is MNHEY and CDR2 is SMNVEV (reference sequence). The CDR3 spans 14 residues. Trimming took off 8 bases at V and 1 base at J, with 14 bases between the two ends. The CDR3 nucleotides are TGTGCCAGCCGAAAAGGTTGGGCGAACACTGAAGCTTTCTTT. Residues: CASRKGWANTEAFF.

The chain combines TRBV19 with TRBJ2-2, with 8 nucleotides matching TRBD1. Germline V lookup: CDR1 LNHDA, CDR2 SQIVND (reference sequence). This CDR3 contains 15 residues. Germline trimming cut 5 bases from V and 4 bases from J; bases unmatched to any gene: 6. This CDR3 reads CASSRTGGTTGELFF. For the CDR3, the DNA is TGTGCCAGTAGTCGTACAGGGGGTACCACCGGGGAGCTGTTTTTT.

The gene calls are TRBV12-3 or TRBV12-4 and TRBJ2-5, with no clear D. This CDR3 is 14 amino acids long. Between the trimmed V and J ends, which lost 0 bases and 2 bases, there was a span of 7 bases. CDR3 region: CASSLAPRQETQYF. In DNA form, the CDR3 reads TGTGCCAGCAGTTTAGCCCCTCGGCAAGAGACCCAGTACTTC.

This clonotype was seen ten or more times. The J gene is TRBJ1-1, the V gene TRBV29-1; maybe TRBD1 (5 bases). V was shortened by 7 bases and J by 1 base, with 13 bases between the two germline ends. This CDR3 region has 13 residues. CDR1 is SQVTM and CDR2 is ANQGSEA in the germline V gene. The CDR3 loop reads CSARDGENTEAFF. The CDR3 nucleotides read TGCAGCGCACGGGACGGGGAGAACACTGAAGCTTTCTTT.

This clonotype occurred a few times. The chain joins TRBV19 to TRBJ2-1, with D unclear. Per germline, CDR1 LNHDA and CDR2 SQIVND (reference sequence). The V end was cut by 2 bases, the J end by 5 bases, with 7 bases between. The CDR3 totals 13 residues. In DNA form, the CDR3 reads TGTGCCAGTAGTATATGGCTAGACAATGAGCAGTTCTTC. The encoded protein is CASSIWLDNEQFF.

V usage is TRBV6-1 and J usage is TRBJ2-1, with 7 positions matching TRBD1. With V trimmed by 6 bases and J by 2 bases, 7 bases remained unmatched. Germline loops: CDR1 MNHNS, CDR2 SASEGT. The CDR3 loop spans 15 amino acids. The CDR3 spells CASSPGTATYNEQFF. CDR3 DNA sequence: TGTGCCAGCAGCCCCGGGACAGCTACCTACAATGAGCAGTTCTTC.

This clonotype was seen a handful of times. The V call is TRBV28, the J call TRBJ2-5; D may be TRBD1 or TRBD2 (5 bases each). Trimming took off 8 bases at V and 3 bases at J, with 22 bases between the two ends. In germline, CDR1 is MDHEN, CDR2 SYDVKM. This CDR3 is built from 16 residues. The DNA of the CDR3 is TGTGCCAGCTCAAGAGGGGCATCCAGGGTAGAAGAGACCCAGTACTTC. Protein: CASSRGASRVEETQYF.

This clonotype was detected ten times or more. This rearrangement joins TRBV5-1 to TRBJ2-3; D is uncertain. Germline V gene lookup returns CDR1 SGHRS and CDR2 YFSETQ. V gave up 1 base and J gave up 0 bases, with 6 bases separating them. The CDR3 has 14 residues. The CDR3 DNA follows: TGCGCCAGCAGCTTGACAGCTAGCACAGATACGCAGTATTTT. It yields the protein CASSLTASTDTQYF.

This clonotype occurred many times. The rearrangement joins TRBV12-3 or TRBV12-4 to TRBJ2-7, with D hard to call. The CDR3 is 11 residues long. V lost 2 bases and J 6 bases, leaving 5 bases between the germline ends. CDR3 sequence reads: CASSLLGEQYF. The CDR3 DNA is TGTGCCAGCAGTTTACTCGGCGAGCAGTACTTC.

This clonotype appeared a few times. This chain joins TRBV5-1 and TRBJ2-5; D is uncertain. The CDR3 totals 15 residues. CDR1 and CDR2 (germline): SGHRS, YFSETQ. V lost 1 base, J lost 2 bases, and 12 bases lay in between. CDR3 sequence reads: CASSLSTKKQETQYF. CDR3 coding DNA: TGCGCCAGCAGCTTGTCGACAAAAAAGCAAGAGACCCAGTACTTC.

This clonotype was detected ten times or more. The chain links TRBV11-2 to TRBJ2-1; 8 nucleotides align to TRBD1. The CDR3 runs 14 residues. Per germline, CDR1 SGHAT and CDR2 FQNNGV. Trimming cost V 6 bases and J 5 bases; bases outside gene matches: 6. The CDR3 sequence: CASRGQGADNEQFF. The CDR3 DNA sequence: TGTGCCAGCAGGGGCCAGGGGGCGGACAATGAGCAGTTCTTC.

This rearrangement joins TRBV6-1 to TRBJ2-3; no reliable D call. The CDR3 sequence is 13 residues long. V was trimmed by 2 bases and J by 5 bases, leaving 8 bases between them. Germline CDR1 reads MNHNS; CDR2 reads SASEGT. CDR3 loop: CASSESRVDTQYF. CDR3 coding DNA: TGTGCCAGCAGTGAATCAAGGGTAGATACGCAGTATTTT.

This clonotype was picked up a small number of times. The V gene is TRBV18, the J gene TRBJ1-2; 7 bases line up with TRBD1. The CDR3 is 15 residues long. In germline, CDR1 is KGHSH, CDR2 LQKENI. After removal of 2 bases from V and 2 bases from J, the junction contained 5 bases not matched to a gene. The CDR3 is CASSPTGQSNYGYTF. Written as DNA, the CDR3 is TGTGCCAGCTCACCAACGGGACAGTCGAACTATGGCTACACCTTC.